The clone carrying this T cell receptor (beta chain) was detected a few times. This sample's time point: patch test 1, 2 weeks after DPC sensitization. As to treatment: therapeutic diphenylcyclopropenone sensitization with weekly scalp DPC. This sample stems from a study of human T cells and chemical hapten exposure. TCRdb re-called the RACE reads with MiXCR, one entry per CDR3 protein. The sample consists of 180,000 or so distinct CDR3 sequences, 14% of them appearing once. V shed 2 bases and J shed 0 bases, with 8 bases lying between them. Germline values: CDR1 SQVTM, CDR2 ANQGSEA. The CDR3 extends over 14 amino acids.

Material: whole blood, obtained in connection with sensitization to the hapten diphenylcyclopropenone (DPC). This rearrangement joins TRBV29-1 to TRBJ2-1; D is uncertain. This TCR came from a woman in her 30s with alopecia areata. Some clones in this sample may be carry-over from other donors' samples. The CDR3 region has the DNA TGCAGCGTTGAATTAGAGAGCTCCTACAATGAGCAGTTCTTC. Protein sequence: CSVELESSYNEQFF.